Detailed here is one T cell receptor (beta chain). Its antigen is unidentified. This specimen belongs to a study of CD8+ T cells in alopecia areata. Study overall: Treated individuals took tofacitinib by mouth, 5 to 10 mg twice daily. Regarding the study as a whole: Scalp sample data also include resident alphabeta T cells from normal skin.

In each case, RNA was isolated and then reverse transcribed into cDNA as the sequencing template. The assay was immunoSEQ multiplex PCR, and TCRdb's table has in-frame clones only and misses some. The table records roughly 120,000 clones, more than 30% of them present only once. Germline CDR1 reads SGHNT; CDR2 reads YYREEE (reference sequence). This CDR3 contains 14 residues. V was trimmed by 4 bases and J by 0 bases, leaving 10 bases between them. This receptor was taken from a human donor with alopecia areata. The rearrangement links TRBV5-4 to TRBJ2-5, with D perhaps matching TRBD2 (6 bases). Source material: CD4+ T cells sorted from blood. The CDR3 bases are TGTGCCAGCAGCCTCCGGGACTACCAAGAGACCCAGTACTTC. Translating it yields CASSLRDYQETQYF.